These 7 T cell receptor beta chains originate from one sample sequenced in a study of OX40 agonist ivuxolimab in advanced cancers. Assay used: immunoSEQ multiplex PCR; TCRdb lists only in-frame clones, some missing. Of about 83,000 clones listed, approximately 79% were seen once; the top ten hold roughly 1.8%. Source: CD4+ or CD8+ T cells sorted from blood, taken in a trial of the OX40 agonist ivuxolimab. The receptors originated from an adult with an advanced solid tumor such as melanoma, head and neck, liver or kidney cancer.

The chain employs TRBV6-5 and TRBJ2-2; TRBD2 matches 13 bases. Germline loops: CDR1 MNHEY, CDR2 SVGAGI. The V gene end was trimmed by 6 bases and the J gene end by 7 bases; junction bases not matched to a gene: 5. The CDR3 extends over 15 amino acids. The CDR3 DNA is TGTGCCAGCAGGCTGGGACTAGCGGGGAGCGGGGAGCTGTTTTTT. This sequence encodes CASRLGLAGSGELFF.

The chain combines TRBV5-4 with TRBJ1-2; D may be TRBD1 (6 bases). This CDR3 is 13 amino acids long. The germline V and J ends were trimmed by 5 bases and 8 bases, with 16 bases remaining between them. Germline V lookup: CDR1 SGHNT, CDR2 YYREEE (reference sequence). In DNA, the CDR3 is TGTGCCAGCAGTCCCGGGGGGGGCTCGGGCTACACCTTC. Amino acids: CASSPGGGSGYTF. Together with reference TRBV5-4 and TRBJ1-2, the CDR3 gives the full variable domain: ETGVTQSPTHLIKTRGQQVTLRCSSQSGHNTVSWYQQALGQGPQFIFQYYREEENGRGNFPPRFSGLQFPNYSSELNVNALELDDSALYLCASSPGGGSGYTFGSGTRLTVV.

The rearrangement joins TRBV2 to TRBJ2-5; no reliable D call. Trimming left V 2 bases short and J 4 bases short, with 5 bases between. Germline-derived CDR1 and CDR2 are SNHLY and FYNNEI. The CDR3 totals 12 residues. CDR3 nucleotide sequence: TGTGCCAGCAGTGAACGGAGAGAGACCCAGTACTTC. Protein sequence: CASSERRETQYF.

This chain uses TRBV18 with TRBJ1-2, with a tentative D call TRBD1 (6 bases). Germline CDR1 and CDR2: KGHSH and LQKENI. V was shortened by 3 bases and J by 5 bases, with 10 bases between the two germline ends. The CDR3 loop spans 13 amino acids. CDR3 residues: CASSPGTQYGYTF. DNA for the CDR3: TGTGCCAGCTCACCCGGGACACAGTATGGCTACACCTTC.

As to this clone: The sample has other DNA sequences that encode this CDR3 too. The chain joins TRBV5-4 to TRBJ2-4; the D gene is possibly TRBD2 (7 bases). The V and J ends lost 4 bases and 0 bases respectively, with 14 bases between them. CDR3 length: 16 amino acids. Germline lookup yields CDR1 SGHNT and CDR2 YYREEE (reference sequence). For the CDR3, the DNA is TGTGCCAGCAGCCCGGGGGGCCTCCTAGCCAAAAACATTCAGTACTTC. Residues: CASSPGGLLAKNIQYF.

The chain couples TRBV7-9 to TRBJ1-5; D is possibly TRBD1 (6 bases). CDR3 length: 12 amino acids. Trimming removed 5 bases at V and 10 bases at J, with 12 bases between. Per germline, CDR1 SEHNR and CDR2 FQNEAQ (reference sequence). As DNA, the CDR3 is TGTGCCAGCAGCCTACAGGGAGGCCCCCAGCATTTT. Translating it yields CASSLQGGPQHF.

The CDR3 coding sequence is TGTGCCTGGAGTGCGGGACAGGGCAATTCACCCCTCCACTTT. This gives the protein CAWSAGQGNSPLHF. The V gene is TRBV30, the J gene TRBJ1-6, with 9 bases aligning to TRBD1. Germline CDR1 reads GTSNPN; CDR2 reads SVGIG (reference sequence). Trimming cost V 1 base and J 7 bases; bases outside gene matches: 2. The CDR3 consists of 14 residues.